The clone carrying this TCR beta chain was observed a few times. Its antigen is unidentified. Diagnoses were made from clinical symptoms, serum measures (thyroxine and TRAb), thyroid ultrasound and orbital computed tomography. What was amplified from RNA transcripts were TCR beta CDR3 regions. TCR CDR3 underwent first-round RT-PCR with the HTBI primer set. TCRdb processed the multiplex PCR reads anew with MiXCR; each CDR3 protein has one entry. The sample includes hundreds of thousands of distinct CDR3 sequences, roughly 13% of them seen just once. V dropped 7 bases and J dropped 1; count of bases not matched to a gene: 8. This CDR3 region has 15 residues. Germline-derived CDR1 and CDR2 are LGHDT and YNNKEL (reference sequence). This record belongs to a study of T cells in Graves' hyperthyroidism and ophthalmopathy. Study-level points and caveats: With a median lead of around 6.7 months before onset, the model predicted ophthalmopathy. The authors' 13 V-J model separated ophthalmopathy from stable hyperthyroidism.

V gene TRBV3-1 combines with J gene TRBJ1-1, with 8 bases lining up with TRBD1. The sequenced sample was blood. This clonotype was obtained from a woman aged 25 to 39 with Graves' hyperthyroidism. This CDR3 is CASNSLDRANTEAFF. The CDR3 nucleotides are TGTGCCAGCAACTCGCTGGACAGGGCGAACACTGAAGCTTTCTTT.